The 4 T cell receptor beta chains given below trace back to one sample, sequenced in a study of cytomegalovirus exposure and HLA in healthy donors (dated by TCRdb to about 2017). Receptors were amplified or captured by the immunoSEQ multiplex PCR assay. The multiplex PCR relied on a mix of 60 forward primers for TCR Vbeta segments and 13 reverse primers for TCR Jbeta segments. In TCRdb, the immuneACCESS table is reduced to in-frame sequences with V and J assigned. These tables do not hold every clone; where another copy was compared, an unresolved V gene accounts for under half, and the others remain unexplained. Here the sample has about 190,000 clones; roughly 76% occur a single time. 6.3% of the sample goes to the ten largest clones. Specimen: PBMCs. The receptors were sampled from a man between 35 and 55 years old in good health and CMV-seropositive.

V usage is TRBV27 and J usage is TRBJ1-2, with 7 nucleotides matching TRBD1. CDR1 MNHEY and CDR2 SMNVEV come from the germline V gene (reference sequence). Losses at the gene ends were 5 bases for V and 4 bases for J; bases not matched to a gene: 7. The CDR3 loop spans 14 amino acids. As DNA, the CDR3 is TGTGCCAGCAGTCGGACAGGAGGGGCCTATGGCTACACCTTC. This sequence encodes CASSRTGGAYGYTF.

This clone appeared a few times. The chain has TRBV5-4 and TRBJ1-1, with 7 bases aligning to TRBD1. The CDR3 is made up of 17 amino acids. V lost 0 bases, J lost 0 bases, and 8 bases stayed unmatched. In germline, CDR1 is SGHNT, CDR2 YYREEE (reference sequence). In nucleotides, the CDR3 is TGTGCCAGCAGCTTGGCCTTAGTCAGGGGGATGAACACTGAAGCTTTCTTT. Translation gives CASSLALVRGMNTEAFF.

The chain employs TRBV30 and TRBJ1-6; 8 bases line up with TRBD1. CDR1 is GTSNPN and CDR2 is SVGIG in the germline V gene (reference sequence). The V segment lost 0 bases and the J segment 6 bases; nucleotides outside the gene matches: 1. The CDR3 contains 14 residues. The CDR3 nucleotides are TGTGCCTGGAGTGTTCAGGGGGCTAATTCACCCCTCCACTTT. It is translated as CAWSVQGANSPLHF.

V gene TRBV18 combines with J gene TRBJ2-2; the match to TRBD1 covers 8 bases. Germline CDR1 and CDR2: KGHSH and LQKENI. Trimming at V came to 4 bases and at J to 2 bases, leaving 9 bases not matched to a gene. The CDR3 extends over 17 amino acids. The chain's CDR3 is CASSRYRTGPNTGELFF. DNA for the CDR3: TGTGCCAGCTCACGATATCGGACAGGGCCAAACACCGGGGAGCTGTTTTTT.